These 11 T cell receptor beta chains originate from one sample sequenced in a study of blood T cell repertoires in COVID-19. The method was immunoSEQ multiplex PCR; TCRdb's version includes in-frame clones alone and lacks a portion of them. The sample shows 180,000 or so clones, 75% to 85% of them seen only once. The specimen sequenced was peripheral blood. These receptors were obtained from a woman aged 35 to 49 with COVID-19, enrolled during active disease.

The rearrangement links TRBV28 to TRBJ2-1; D may be TRBD1 (6 bases). This CDR3 contains 16 residues. The germline V gene encodes CDR1 MDHEN and CDR2 SYDVKM. Between the trimmed V and J ends, which lost 6 bases and 9 bases, there was a span of 24 bases. In nucleotides, the CDR3 is TGTGCCAGCAGCCCGTTAGGGGGAGTCCCCAACGTTGAGCAGTTCTTC. The encoded protein is CASSPLGGVPNVEQFF.

The chain combines TRBV3-1 (or the pseudogene TRBV3-2) with TRBJ1-1; D remains unclear. Trimming cost V 6 bases and J 5 bases, with 16 bases left between them. This CDR3 comprises 14 residues. The germline V gene has CDR1 LGHDT and CDR2 YNNKEL (reference sequence). In DNA form, the CDR3 reads TGTGCCAGCAGAACCCGGGGATCGGGGACTGAAGCTTTCTTT. Protein: CASRTRGSGTEAFF.

V and J are TRBV30 and TRBJ1-2, with 9 positions matching TRBD1. V lost 0 bases, J lost 4 bases, and 3 bases stayed unmatched. From germline, CDR1 is GTSNPN and CDR2 SVGIG (reference sequence). This CDR3 contains 14 residues. The CDR3 is CAWSVTGGIYGYTF. As DNA, the CDR3 is TGTGCCTGGAGTGTGACAGGGGGGATCTATGGCTACACCTTC. The variable domain in full, completed from reference TRBV30 and TRBJ1-2, reads SQTIHQWPATLVQPVGSPLSLECTVEGTSNPNLYWYRQAAGRGLQLLFYSVGIGQISSEVPQNLSASRPQDRQFILSSKKLLLSDSGFYLCAWSVTGGIYGYTFGSGTRLTVV.

V usage is TRBV19 and J usage is TRBJ1-4, with D unclear. The V gene's germline CDR1 is LNHDA and CDR2 SQIVND (reference sequence). V lost 3 bases, J lost 7 bases, and 9 bases lay in between. The CDR3 is 13 amino acids. CDR3 in DNA: TGTGCCAGTAGTATTGTGACAACTGAAAAACTGTTTTTT. Translated, it gives CASSIVTTEKLFF.

This clone has more than one count but fewer than ten. The chain employs TRBV7-8 and TRBJ1-1; D is uncertain. Germline V gene lookup returns CDR1 SGHVS and CDR2 FQNEAQ. With 7 bases removed from V and 6 bases from J, the gap between germline ends came to 12 bases. This CDR3 is built from 12 residues. As DNA, the CDR3 is TGTGCCAGCACCCCAATAGTGGCTGAAGCTTTCTTT. This translates into CASTPIVAEAFF.

This clone came up once. The rearrangement links TRBV5-4 to TRBJ1-1; D is possibly TRBD1 (5 bases). The V and J ends lost 0 bases and 2 bases respectively, with 14 bases between them. CDR1 and CDR2 (germline): SGHNT, YYREEE (reference sequence). This CDR3 contains 16 residues. In DNA, the CDR3 is TGTGCCAGCAGCTTGGCCGGAGGGGTGGATAACACTGAAGCTTTCTTT. It encodes CASSLAGGVDNTEAFF. The variable domain in full, with the rest retrieved from reference TRBV5-4 and TRBJ1-1, is ETGVTQSPTHLIKTRGQQVTLRCSSQSGHNTVSWYQQALGQGPQFIFQYYREEENGRGNFPPRFSGLQFPNYSSELNVNALELDDSALYLCASSLAGGVDNTEAFFGQGTRLTVV.

As DNA, the CDR3 is TGTGCCAGCAGTTTCAGGTCAACTAATGAAAAACTGTTTTTT. Amino acids: CASSFRSTNEKLFF. The V gene is TRBV28, the J gene TRBJ1-4, with no clear D. The V end was cut by 3 bases, the J end by 0 bases, with 5 bases between. The CDR3 is made up of 14 amino acids. Germline values: CDR1 MDHEN, CDR2 SYDVKM.

This clone was detected only a few times. The rearrangement uses TRBV28 and TRBJ1-1; D might be TRBD1 (5 bases). The germline CDR1 and CDR2 sequences are MDHEN and SYDVKM. V was cut by 5 bases and J by 4 bases, with 14 bases left in between. The CDR3 has 14 residues. The CDR3 protein is CASSPPSGATEAFF. For the CDR3, the DNA is TGTGCCAGCAGTCCCCCAAGCGGGGCCACTGAAGCTTTCTTT. Combining the CDR3 with reference TRBV28 and TRBJ1-1 gives the whole variable domain DVKVTQSSRYLVKRTGEKVFLECVQDMDHENMFWYRQDPGLGLRLIYFSYDVKMKEKGDIPEGYSVSREKKERFSLILESASTNQTSMYLCASSPPSGATEAFFGQGTRLTVV.

The V call is TRBV27, the J call TRBJ1-1; the D gene is possibly TRBD1 (6 bases). V shed 2 bases and J shed 5 bases, with 18 bases lying between them. Looked up from germline, CDR1 is MNHEY and CDR2 is SMNVEV (reference sequence). The CDR3 contains 16 residues. The CDR3 DNA reads TGTGCCAGCAGTTTAGAGGCGTACAGGGTGGGAACTGAAGCTTTCTTT. Translation: CASSLEAYRVGTEAFF.

J is TRBJ2-5 and V is TRBV6-5; D is unclear. From germline, CDR1 is MNHEY and CDR2 SVGAGI. Trimming cost V 10 bases and J 5 bases, with 11 bases left between them. The CDR3 spans 11 residues. The CDR3 coding sequence is TGTGCCACCAAAGTTCAGGAGACCCAGTACTTC. It translates to CATKVQETQYF.

CDR3 DNA sequence: TGTGCCAGCAGCGACAGGACTAGTCGGTACGAGCAGTACTTC. Residues: CASSDRTSRYEQYF. The chain uses TRBV7-8 and TRBJ2-7, with TRBD2 as a possible D gene (7 bases). With 5 bases removed from V and 4 bases from J, the gap between germline ends came to 15 bases. This CDR3 is 14 amino acids long. Per the germline V gene, CDR1 is SGHVS and CDR2 is FQNEAQ.